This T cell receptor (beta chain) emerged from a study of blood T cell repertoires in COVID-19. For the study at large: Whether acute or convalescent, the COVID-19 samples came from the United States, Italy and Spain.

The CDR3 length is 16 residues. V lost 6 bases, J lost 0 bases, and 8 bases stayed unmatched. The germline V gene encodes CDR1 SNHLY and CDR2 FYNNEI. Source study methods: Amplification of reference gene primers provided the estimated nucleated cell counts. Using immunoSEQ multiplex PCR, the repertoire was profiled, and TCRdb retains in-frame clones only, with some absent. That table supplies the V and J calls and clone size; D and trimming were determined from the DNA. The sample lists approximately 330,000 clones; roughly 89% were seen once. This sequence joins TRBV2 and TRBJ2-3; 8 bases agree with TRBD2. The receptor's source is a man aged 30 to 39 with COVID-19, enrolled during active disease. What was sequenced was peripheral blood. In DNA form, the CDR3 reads TGTGCCAGCAGACCCCGAGCGGGGGCTAGCACAGATACGCAGTATTTT. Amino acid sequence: CASRPRAGASTDTQYF.